The sample holds a few counts of the clone carrying this T cell receptor (beta chain). Its antigen is unknown. This sample was taken from a study of pediatric ulcerative colitis. Study in general: Ulcerative colitis patients had pancolitis or left-sided colitis, with confirming histology. General observations from the study: Total lymphocyte DNA, not sorted subsets, was the template. Compared with controls, ulcerative colitis showed greater blood-rectum clone sharing.

Using immunoSEQ multiplex PCR, the repertoire was profiled, and TCRdb retains in-frame clones only, with some absent. Of approximately 15,000 clones listed, just under 75% are singletons. The rectum was sampled with one to two pinch biopsies at colonoscopy. Germline V lookup: CDR1 KGHSH, CDR2 LQKENI. This CDR3 region has 13 residues. V dropped 4 bases and J dropped 7 bases, with 13 bases sitting between them. This sequence originates from a girl aged 5-17 years with moderate ulcerative colitis. The chain joins TRBV18 to TRBJ1-1, with D maybe TRBD1 (5 bases). Sequencing was carried out using gut tissue. As DNA, the CDR3 is TGTGCCAGCTCACTCTCGGACACCCGTGAAGCTTTCTTT. Its protein is CASSLSDTREAFF.